The 13 T cell receptor beta chains in this list originate from one sample, sequenced in a study of neurological immune-mediated disorders (dated by TCRdb to the late 2010s). Receptors were amplified or captured by 5' RACE. For sequencing, an Illumina HiSeq 2500 was employed. The public reads were quality trimmed at Q25 with fastp and then assembled into clones with MiXCR by TCRdb, keeping productive beta chains. Rows with a matching CDR3 protein are joined into one entry that keeps the most common DNA and genes. For this sample there are about 80,000 distinct CDR3 sequences; 5% to 6.5% appear just once. The ten top clones hold 7.9% of the sample. The time point label corresponds to: longitudinal time-point 2. Sequencing was performed on PBMCs. These receptors were collected from a woman between 55 and 75 years old with multiple sclerosis.

The sample holds a few counts of this clonotype. This chain uses TRBV27 with TRBJ1-4; 8 nucleotides line up with TRBD1. The CDR3 spans 17 residues. V was pared by 3 bases and J by 0 bases, with 6 bases of the junction left unmatched. The germline CDR1 and CDR2 sequences are MNHEY and SMNVEV (reference sequence). The CDR3 is CASSFGQGSATNEKLFF. The CDR3, as DNA: TGTGCCAGCAGTTTCGGACAGGGAAGCGCAACTAATGAAAAACTGTTTTTT.

This clonotype was counted at least ten times. The chain links TRBV5-5 to TRBJ1-1, with D tentatively TRBD1 (6 bases). Between the trimmed V and J ends, which lost 4 bases and 3 bases, there was a span of 19 bases. This CDR3 contains 16 residues. Germline V gene data show CDR1 as SGHKS and CDR2 as YYEKEE (reference sequence). The CDR3 spells CASSPLTGTGHTEAFF. DNA of the CDR3: TGTGCCAGCAGCCCATTAACAGGGACCGGCCACACTGAAGCTTTCTTT.

This clonotype was seen ten or more times. This chain joins TRBV6-6 and TRBJ1-1; D not resolved. The CDR3 loop spans 11 amino acids. Trimming shortened V by 7 bases and J by 9 bases, and 12 bases separated the two germline ends. Germline V gene data show CDR1 as MNHNY and CDR2 as SVGAGI (reference sequence). CDR3 sequence: CASNLQIQAFF. In nucleotides, the CDR3 is TGTGCCAGCAACTTACAAATTCAAGCTTTCTTT.

This clonotype was detected ten times or more. The V gene is TRBV7-9, the J gene TRBJ2-7; D may be TRBD1 or TRBD2 (5 bases each). CDR1 is SEHNR and CDR2 is FQNEAQ in the germline V gene (reference sequence). The CDR3 is 13 residues long. Trimming removed 5 bases at V and 3 bases at J, with 11 bases between. The CDR3 DNA sequence: TGTGCCAGCAGCCTGGGACGGTTCTACGAGCAGTACTTC. It specifies CASSLGRFYEQYF.

This clonotype occurred many times. The V gene is TRBV29-1, the J gene TRBJ2-7, with TRBD2 identical over 10 bases. The J segment lost 2 bases and the V segment lost 6 bases, leaving 4 bases of the junction unmatched. Germline-derived CDR1 and CDR2 are SQVTM and ANQGSEA. The CDR3 extends over 13 amino acids. CDR3 nucleotides: TGCAGCGTGGGGACTAGCGTTCCCTACGAGCAGTACTTC. Residues: CSVGTSVPYEQYF.

The chain combines TRBV5-1 with TRBJ2-1; TRBD1 agrees at 7 bases. Germline V gives CDR1 SGHRS, CDR2 YFSETQ. Losses at the gene ends were 5 bases for V and 8 bases for J; bases not matched to a gene: 13. The CDR3 is made up of 15 amino acids. CDR3: CASSSGTARWDEQFF. The CDR3 nucleotides read TGCGCCAGCAGTTCCGGGACAGCCCGTTGGGATGAGCAGTTCTTC.

This clonotype was counted many times. V gene TRBV29-1 combines with J gene TRBJ2-2; 7 bases map to TRBD1. The ends lost 7 bases at V and 6 bases at J; junction bases unmatched: 11. Germline values: CDR1 SQVTM, CDR2 ANQGSEA. This CDR3 region has 14 residues. This CDR3 is CSDYRTGRAGELFF. Here the CDR3 DNA reads TGCAGCGATTATAGGACAGGTCGAGCCGGGGAGCTGTTTTTT.

This clonotype was seen more than once but under ten times. This sequence joins TRBV20-1 and TRBJ1-4, with D possibly matching TRBD1 (5 bases). V lost 1 base and J lost 13, with 22 bases in between. Germline CDR1 reads DFQATT; CDR2 reads SNEGSKA (reference sequence). The CDR3 loop spans 15 amino acids. CDR3: CSARGGTLTQSGLFF. In nucleotides, the CDR3 is TGCAGTGCTAGAGGCGGGACCCTGACGCAGAGTGGACTGTTTTTT.

This clonotype was counted ten times or more. The V and J genes are TRBV20-1 and TRBJ2-3; 10 bases are shared with TRBD2. The CDR3 runs 15 residues. Germline-derived CDR1 and CDR2 are DFQATT and SNEGSKA (reference sequence). The trim removed 5 bases at V and 1 base at J, leaving 6 bases unmatched. The CDR3: CSAYPGTSGTDTQYF. The CDR3 nucleotides read TGCAGTGCTTATCCCGGGACTAGCGGCACAGATACGCAGTATTTT.

The V and J genes are TRBV12-3 or TRBV12-4 and TRBJ1-3; D unclear. The CDR3 is 14 amino acids. The V end lost 7 bases, the J end lost 4 bases, and 14 bases lay between the germline ends. The chain's CDR3 is CASNRQLRGNTIYF. Written as DNA, the CDR3 is TGTGCCAGCAATCGACAATTACGCGGAAACACCATATATTTT.

This clonotype was recorded many times. The chain is built from TRBV3-1 and TRBJ2-3, with TRBD2 matching over 8 bases. J was trimmed by 5 bases and V by 4 bases; bases with no gene match: 5. The germline CDR1 and CDR2 sequences are LGHDT and YNNKEL (reference sequence). CDR3 size: 14 residues. The CDR3 DNA reads as TGTGCCAGCAGCCCCGGCACTAGCGGAGATACGCAGTATTTT. It yields the protein CASSPGTSGDTQYF.

This clonotype was picked up many times. The chain carries TRBV10-3 and TRBJ2-7; a possible D gene is TRBD1 (6 bases). V gave up 9 bases and J gave up 5 bases, with 20 bases separating them. Germline V CDR1 and CDR2: ENHRY, SYGVKD. The CDR3 extends over 14 amino acids. DNA of the CDR3: TGTGCCATACAAGCCAGTACAGGGTATCACGAGCAGTACTTC. It yields the protein CAIQASTGYHEQYF.

This clonotype was seen at least ten times. The rearrangement uses TRBV12-3 or TRBV12-4 and TRBJ1-2; D is undetermined. This CDR3 has 14 amino acids. Trimming left V 4 bases short and J 2 bases short, with 11 bases between. The CDR3 DNA sequence: TGTGCCAGCAGTTCCGGCTGGACCAACTATGGCTACACCTTC. This sequence encodes CASSSGWTNYGYTF.